This T cell receptor beta chain originates from a study of cytomegalovirus exposure and HLA in healthy donors. As to this clone: What it binds is unknown.

Donors sampled were nominally healthy, though unrecorded immune exposures were likely. Germline V gene data show CDR1 as GTSNPN and CDR2 as SVGIG (reference sequence). The length of the CDR3 is 16 residues. J gave up 4 bases and V 3 bases, and 8 bases lay outside the gene matches. Overall study findings and caveats: When analyzed later, a missense DCLRE1C variant was found to be linked to TCR beta V- and J-gene trimming. Later analysis identified several of the most significant clusters that appeared linked to common viral pathogens.

The PCR used 60 Vbeta and 13 Jbeta primers. Method: immunoSEQ multiplex PCR; TCRdb's copy keeps in-frame clones and lacks some. The table has about 190,000 clones, 60% to 85% seen once. The chain links TRBV30 to TRBJ2-5, with 13 positions matching TRBD2. The sample consisted of PBMCs. The TCR originated in a woman between 18 and 30 years old in good health and CMV-seronegative. CDR3 loop: CAWSGLAGAPGETQYF. CDR3 nucleotide sequence: TGTGCCTGGAGCGGACTAGCGGGAGCCCCGGGAGAGACCCAGTACTTC.